Listed here are 9 T cell receptor beta chains from one sample, sequenced in a study of blood T cell repertoires in COVID-19 (dated by TCRdb to the early 2020s). Library construction relied on the immunoSEQ multiplex PCR assay. Entries here come from immuneACCESS through TCRdb and include only in-frame sequences with V and J called. Some clones fail to appear in such tables; in the studies checked, an unresolved V gene covers under half of the shortfall, and the cause of the remainder is unknown. The sample has around 59,000 clones on record, approximately 80% of them singletons. Clones ranked in the top ten supply 7.2% of the sample. Material for sequencing was peripheral blood. Source of these receptors: a man between 60 and 75 years old with acute or convalescent COVID-19.

This clone came up a few times. The chain has TRBV7-9 and TRBJ1-4, with D possibly being TRBD1 (5 bases). CDR3 size: 15 residues. The V end was cut by 4 bases, the J end by 4 bases, with 13 bases between. CDR1 and CDR2 (germline): SEHNR, FQNEAQ (reference sequence). This CDR3 is CASSSFTGVNEKLFF. In nucleotides, the CDR3 is TGTGCCAGCAGCTCTTTTACAGGAGTTAATGAAAAACTGTTTTTT.

The chain joins TRBV5-4 to TRBJ2-7; a possible D gene is TRBD1 (6 bases). This CDR3 has 14 amino acids. Germline loops: CDR1 SGHNT, CDR2 YYREEE (reference sequence). V gave up 1 base and J gave up 1 base, with 9 bases separating them. In DNA form, the CDR3 reads TGTGCCAGCAGCTTGTTGGGACAATCCTACGAGCAGTACTTC. The encoded protein is CASSLLGQSYEQYF. Together with reference TRBV5-4 and TRBJ2-7, the CDR3 gives the full variable domain: ETGVTQSPTHLIKTRGQQVTLRCSSQSGHNTVSWYQQALGQGPQFIFQYYREEENGRGNFPPRFSGLQFPNYSSELNVNALELDDSALYLCASSLLGQSYEQYFGPGTRLTVT.

This clone was counted a single time. This sequence joins TRBV29-1 and TRBJ1-1; D uncertain. The CDR3 spans 14 residues. Deletions cut 6 bases from V and 1 base from J, with 15 bases between. The germline CDR1 and CDR2 sequences are SQVTM and ANQGSEA. The CDR3 spells CSVPSKKRNTEAFF. The CDR3 coding sequence is TGCAGCGTCCCCTCGAAGAAGAGGAACACTGAAGCTTTCTTT.

The genes are TRBV5-1 and TRBJ2-1; 8 bases match TRBD2. There are 12 residues in the CDR3. V was pared by 2 bases and J by 9 bases, with 1 base of the junction left unmatched. Per germline, CDR1 SGHRS and CDR2 YFSETQ. CDR3 residues: CASSLSGGEQFF. The DNA for the CDR3 is TGCGCCAGCAGCTTAAGCGGGGGTGAGCAGTTCTTC. The full variable domain, completed using reference TRBV5-1 and TRBJ2-1, is KAGVTQTPRYLIKTRGQQVTLSCSPISGHRSVSWYQQTPGQGLQFLFEYFSETQRNKGNFPGRFSGRQFSNSRSEMNVSTLELGDSALYLCASSLSGGEQFFGPGTRLTVL.

This clone came up once. V gene TRBV5-1 combines with J gene TRBJ2-3; 9 bases agree with TRBD1. The CDR3 loop spans 15 amino acids. V dropped 2 bases and J dropped 5; count of bases not matched to a gene: 6. The germline CDR1 and CDR2 sequences are SGHRS and YFSETQ. DNA of the CDR3: TGCGCCAGCAGCTTTCTACAGGGGGCAATAGATACGCAGTATTTT. Translated, it gives CASSFLQGAIDTQYF.

This chain joins TRBV12-5 and TRBJ2-3; 7 nucleotides line up with TRBD2. V shed 2 bases, J shed 5 bases, and the junction held 7 bases outside the gene matches. The CDR3 covers 15 residues. Germline V gene lookup returns CDR1 LGHNT and CDR2 FRNRAP. CDR3 region: CASGLFQGGIDTQYF. CDR3 nucleotides: TGTGCTAGTGGTTTGTTCCAGGGAGGGATAGATACGCAGTATTTT.

The gene calls are TRBV11-3 and TRBJ2-7, with D possibly TRBD2 on 7 matching bases. This CDR3 has 14 amino acids. CDR1 and CDR2 from the germline V gene are SGHNT and YENEEA. V gave up 5 bases and J gave up 1 base, with 12 bases separating them. This CDR3 is CASSPGRGSYEQYF. CDR3 DNA sequence: TGTGCCAGCAGCCCTGGGAGGGGGTCCTACGAGCAGTACTTC.

The genes are TRBV30 and TRBJ1-2; no firm D call. The CDR3 consists of 12 residues. The ends were cut back, 3 bases at V and 1 base at J, with 6 bases in the middle. Germline V gene lookup returns CDR1 GTSNPN and CDR2 SVGIG (reference sequence). CDR3 in DNA: TGTGCCTGGAGGACGGGTAACTATGGCTACACCTTC. Translated, it gives CAWRTGNYGYTF.

The V call is TRBV19, the J call TRBJ1-5; no firm D call. The CDR3 runs 13 residues. V lost 3 bases and J lost 4, with 7 bases in between. Per germline, CDR1 LNHDA and CDR2 SQIVND (reference sequence). The CDR3 is CASSIPHNQPQHF. The CDR3 DNA sequence: TGTGCCAGTAGTATCCCACATAATCAGCCCCAGCATTTT.